This T cell receptor beta chain came from a study (dated by TCRdb to 2016 to 2017). Library preparation employed RT-PCR. The sequencer listed for this sample is Illumina MiSeq. TCRdb reprocessing: public reads trimmed at Q25 with fastp, clones called with MiXCR, in-frame beta chains kept. One record per CDR3 amino acid sequence lists the most common genes and DNA. Recorded for this sample are roughly 6,000 distinct CDR3 sequences; about nine tenths of them occurred a single time. 8% to 9.5% of the sample goes to the ten largest clones. As concerns this clonotype: The specificity of this receptor is unknown. Base qualities are not at hand, and no much larger clone is one base apart. This beta chain slipped into a library made for alpha chains as a stray read, so its size is not meaningful.

Sample: memory CD4+ T cells from blood. The TCR comes from a female donor in good health, serving as a healthy control.

The DNA reads as follows: TGTGCCAGCAGCCAAGTTGGCACTGAAGCTTTCTTT. Translated, it gives CASSQVGTEAFF. This chain is built from TRBV3-1 and TRBJ1-1, with no confident D gene call. Per the germline V gene (reference sequence), LGHDT is the CDR1 and YNNKEL is the CDR2. The CDR3 starts with the cysteine, ends with the phenylalanine, and has 12 residues. The read is trimmed to its CDR3 DNA, 36 bases read in frame from base 1. V loses 1 base, J loses 4 bases, and the germline ends lie 4 bases apart.